These T cell receptor beta chains were read from a single sample in a study of blood T cells in healthy people across ages. Via MiXCR, TCRdb re-called the 5' RACE reads, giving one row per CDR3 protein. The sample shows fewer than 1 million distinct CDR3 sequences, approximately 48% of them seen only once. The sequenced material came from blood. These TCRs come from a man aged 60-69 years in good health. CDR3s leave out the opening cysteine and the closing phenylalanine or tryptophan. The order of the fields is J gene, D gene, V gene, CDR3 protein. D genes are given only for firm matches.

J: TRBJ2-7
D: NA
V: TRBV28
CDR3: ASTVTGSPNEQY

J: TRBJ1-4
D: NA
V: TRBV12-3/TRBV12-4
CDR3: ASEIQGTNEKLF

J: TRBJ1-2
D: TRBD1
V: TRBV4-3
CDR3: ASSQDPGQGNGYT

J: TRBJ2-4
D: NA
V: TRBV2
CDR3: ASREGSGAKNIQY

J: TRBJ1-4
D: NA
V: TRBV5-8
CDR3: ASSLFGPHGGGKLF

J: TRBJ1-2
D: NA
V: TRBV9
CDR3: ASSGALEGCGYT

J: TRBJ2-1
D: TRBD2
V: TRBV24-1
CDR3: ATSDFGASGGARNEQF

J: TRBJ1-6
D: TRBD1
V: TRBV27
CDR3: ASRTGASSPLH

J: TRBJ1-2
D: NA
V: TRBV11-2
CDR3: ASSLFPGATSNYGYT

J: TRBJ1-4
D: NA
V: TRBV12-3/TRBV12-4
CDR3: ASSFAVFGEKLF

J: TRBJ2-3
D: TRBD2
V: TRBV20-1
CDR3: SATSGGPYTQY

J: TRBJ2-1
D: TRBD2
V: TRBV12-3/TRBV12-4
CDR3: ASSPNIAGGPNEQF

J: NA
D: TRBD2
V: TRBV20-1
CDR3: SAGLAVGTEQF

J: TRBJ1-1
D: NA
V: TRBV7-2
CDR3: ASSFWENTEAF

J: TRBJ2-2
D: TRBD2
V: TRBV5-1
CDR3: ASRIEGTSGGLF

J: TRBJ2-1
D: TRBD2
V: TRBV5-1
CDR3: ASSSGLAYNNEQF

J: TRBJ2-1
D: NA
V: TRBV7-7
CDR3: ASSPDGGHNEQF

J: TRBJ2-2
D: NA
V: TRBV6-2/TRBV6-3
CDR3: ASSYPSPTGELF

J: TRBJ2-5
D: TRBD1
V: TRBV4-1
CDR3: ASSQAIRTGSLRKQY

J: TRBJ2-7
D: TRBD2
V: TRBV6-5
CDR3: ASSYSRPGSGGTYEQY

J: TRBJ2-5
D: NA
V: TRBV10-3
CDR3: AISGGHAGETQY

J: TRBJ1-1
D: NA
V: TRBV7-9
CDR3: ASSLGDAF

J: TRBJ1-4
D: NA
V: TRBV21-1
CDR3: ASSKGPPEATNEKLF

J: TRBJ1-5
D: NA
V: TRBV20-1
CDR3: SASSMEGNQPQH

J: TRBJ1-4
D: NA
V: TRBV7-9
CDR3: ASSFPGTLNEKLF

J: TRBJ2-1
D: NA
V: TRBV7-6
CDR3: ASSLALNWGSADEQF

J: TRBJ2-7
D: NA
V: TRBV7-2
CDR3: TSSVGRQTYEQY